This T cell receptor beta chain was identified during a study of read filtering for tumor transcriptome and immune sequencing. Turning to the study itself: The cohort had over 16 men and approximately 13 women aged about 45 to 90, mean about 70 years. Transcriptome libraries were built from DNase-treated RNA. RNA-seq yielded only roughly 80 to 1,300 TCR reads, IR-seq about 3.5 to 10.27 million. General observations from the study: RNA-seq captured clonotypes less deeply and reliably than IR-seq.

Molecular barcoded adaptors covering alpha/delta and beta/gamma chains were used on 400 to 450 ng RNA. A single record per CDR3 protein comes from TCRdb applying MiXCR to the reads. The sample lists about 19,000 distinct CDR3 sequences, approximately 20% occurring once. V lost 6 bases to trimming and J lost 4 bases; unmatched junction nucleotides: 4. There are 13 residues in the CDR3. Germline-derived CDR1 and CDR2 are MDHEN and SYDVKM. This clonotype was seen repeatedly, ten times or more. Its antigen is unidentified. V usage is TRBV28 and J usage is TRBJ2-7; 9 positions agree with TRBD1. The receptor was isolated from a donor aged 40 or over with multiple myeloma. The specimen sequenced was a population of CD138-negative cells sorted from bone marrow. The CDR3: CASRGQGAYEQYF. The CDR3 DNA sequence: TGTGCCAGCAGGGGACAGGGCGCGTACGAGCAGTACTTC.